The 14 T cell receptor beta chains in this list originate from one sample, sequenced in a study of cytomegalovirus exposure and HLA in healthy donors. Use of 60 Vbeta and 13 Jbeta primers characterized the PCR. Libraries were prepared by immunoSEQ multiplex PCR; TCRdb keeps only in-frame clonotypes and omits some of them. Of 200,000 to 250,000 clones in the sample, about 74% are singletons; the top ten hold approximately 1.9%. The sequenced sample consisted of PBMCs. The receptors here all came from a woman younger than 45 in good health and CMV-seronegative.

The V call is TRBV9, the J call TRBJ1-1; no clear D. CDR1 is SGDLS, CDR2 YYNGEE, per germline. V was trimmed by 4 bases and J by 0 bases, leaving 7 bases between them. The CDR3 is 13 residues long. CDR3 residues: CASSFAMNTEAFF. In nucleotides, the CDR3 is TGTGCCAGCAGCTTTGCTATGAACACTGAAGCTTTCTTT. The full variable domain, completed using reference TRBV9 and TRBJ1-1, is DSGVTQTPKHLITATGQRVTLRCSPRSGDLSVYWYQQSLDQGLQFLIQYYNGEERAKGNILERFSAQQFPDLHSELNLSSLELGDSALYFCASSFAMNTEAFFGQGTRLTVV.

V is TRBV4-2 and J is TRBJ2-5; 11 bases map to TRBD2. The germline gives CDR1 LGHNA, CDR2 YNFKEQ. The CDR3 length is 16 residues. After removal of 4 bases from V and 2 bases from J, the junction contained 6 bases not matched to a gene. The CDR3 DNA reads TGTGCCAGCAGCCCCTCTAGCGGGAGGAGGCAAGAGACCCAGTACTTC. Amino acids: CASSPSSGRRQETQYF.

The J gene is TRBJ1-2, the V gene TRBV9; 11 nucleotides align to TRBD1. This CDR3 comprises 14 residues. Germline loops: CDR1 SGDLS, CDR2 YYNGEE. V was pared by 4 bases and J by 4 bases, with 3 bases of the junction left unmatched. The CDR3 DNA reads as TGTGCCAGCAGCACTGGACAGGGGGCCTATGGCTACACCTTC. Encoded protein: CASSTGQGAYGYTF. The full variable domain, with the rest looked up from reference TRBV9 and TRBJ1-2, is DSGVTQTPKHLITATGQRVTLRCSPRSGDLSVYWYQQSLDQGLQFLIQYYNGEERAKGNILERFSAQQFPDLHSELNLSSLELGDSALYFCASSTGQGAYGYTFGSGTRLTVV.

The genes are TRBV19 and TRBJ1-3; no firm D call. Trimming took 3 bases from V and 1 from J, leaving 13 bases between them. This CDR3 is 16 amino acids long. Germline values: CDR1 LNHDA, CDR2 SQIVND (reference sequence). CDR3 sequence (DNA): TGTGCCAGTAGTATTCGCGGGTTCAGTTCTGGAAACACCATATATTTT. Encoded protein: CASSIRGFSSGNTIYF. Variable domain in full (rest from reference TRBV19 and TRBJ1-3): DGGITQSPKYLFRKEGQNVTLSCEQNLNHDAMYWYRQDPGQGLRLIYYSQIVNDFQKGDIAEGYSVSREKKESFPLTVTSAQKNPTAFYLCASSIRGFSSGNTIYFGEGSWLTVV.

This sequence joins TRBV7-3 and TRBJ2-4, with a weak D call TRBD1 (5 bases). Germline values: CDR1 SGHTA, CDR2 FQGTGA. The V gene lost 3 bases and the J gene lost 8 bases, with 11 bases spanning the gap. There are 13 residues in the CDR3. Here the CDR3 reads CASSLSARDIQYF. DNA for the CDR3: TGTGCCAGCAGCTTGTCCGCCAGGGACATTCAGTACTTC.

The rearrangement uses TRBV5-1 and TRBJ2-7, with D perhaps matching TRBD1 (6 bases). The CDR3 loop spans 13 amino acids. Looked up from germline, CDR1 is SGHRS and CDR2 is YFSETQ. V gave up 5 bases and J gave up 3 bases, with 12 bases separating them. The CDR3 DNA is TGCGCCAGCAGTGGCGGACAGCTCTACGAGCAGTACTTC. Translated, it gives CASSGGQLYEQYF. The variable domain in full, with the rest retrieved from reference TRBV5-1 and TRBJ2-7, is KAGVTQTPRYLIKTRGQQVTLSCSPISGHRSVSWYQQTPGQGLQFLFEYFSETQRNKGNFPGRFSGRQFSNSRSEMNVSTLELGDSALYLCASSGGQLYEQYFGPGTRLTVT.

The V call is TRBV5-4, the J call TRBJ1-2, with a tentative D call TRBD1 (5 bases). The CDR3 length is 13 residues. Germline values: CDR1 SGHNT, CDR2 YYREEE (reference sequence). Trimming removed 2 bases at V and 5 bases at J, with 10 bases between. The CDR3 spells CASSFTGGYGYTF. CDR3 in DNA: TGTGCCAGCAGCTTTACAGGAGGGTATGGCTACACCTTC.

The chain couples TRBV4-2 to TRBJ2-2; TRBD1 agrees at 7 bases. CDR3 size: 14 residues. J gave up 4 bases and V 5 bases, and 4 bases lay outside the gene matches. The germline CDR1 and CDR2 sequences are LGHNA and YNFKEQ. In DNA, the CDR3 is TGTGCCAGCAGCAAACAGGGGCCCACCGGGGAGCTGTTTTTT. Protein sequence: CASSKQGPTGELFF.

This chain connects TRBV5-6 to TRBJ1-1; maybe TRBD1 (6 bases). The V and J ends lost 6 bases and 1 base respectively, with 10 bases between them. Germline CDR1 is SGHDT and CDR2 is YYEEEE. CDR3 length equals 13 residues. Written as DNA, the CDR3 is TGTGCCAGCACCAAAGGGGGGAACACTGAAGCTTTCTTT. It yields the protein CASTKGGNTEAFF.

This clone has more than one count but fewer than ten. J is TRBJ2-7 and V is TRBV19, with TRBD1 matching over 8 bases. V dropped 6 bases and J dropped 4; count of bases not matched to a gene: 5. CDR3 length: 13 amino acids. Germline-derived CDR1 and CDR2 are LNHDA and SQIVND (reference sequence). In DNA, the CDR3 is TGTGCCAGTAGGGACAGGGACAGATACGAGCAGTACTTC. Protein sequence: CASRDRDRYEQYF.

The V and J genes are TRBV5-1 and TRBJ2-5; D is ambiguous. TRBJ2-7 explains the end of the DNA better; the J call may be wrong. CDR1 is SGHRS, CDR2 YFSETQ, per germline. This CDR3 contains 13 residues. CDR3 residues: CASSLDSFREQYF. CDR3 nucleotide sequence: TGCGCCAGCAGCTTGGACTCGTTCCGCGAGCAGTACTTC.

This chain joins TRBV19 and TRBJ2-6; D gene unclear. This CDR3 region has 16 residues. Germline CDR1 and CDR2: LNHDA and SQIVND (reference sequence). Trimming took off 3 bases at V and 0 bases at J, with 9 bases between the two ends. In DNA, the CDR3 is TGTGCCAGTAGTATCCAACGGTACTCTGGGGCCAACGTCCTGACTTTC. This sequence encodes CASSIQRYSGANVLTF.

V usage is TRBV5-4 and J usage is TRBJ2-7; TRBD1 aligns across 7 bases. The CDR3 spans 14 residues. CDR1 SGHNT and CDR2 YYREEE come from the germline V gene (reference sequence). After removal of 4 bases from V and 0 bases from J, the junction contained 4 bases not matched to a gene. In DNA form, the CDR3 reads TGTGCCAGCAGCCAAGACAGGGACTCCTACGAGCAGTACTTC. It specifies CASSQDRDSYEQYF.

Worth noting for this clone: This CDR3 is missing its conserved last phenylalanine or tryptophan, likely due to a read error. The gene calls are TRBV29-1 and TRBJ1-1; TRBD1 agrees at 11 bases. The CDR3 loop spans 12 amino acids. Germline values: CDR1 SQVTM, CDR2 ANQGSEA. As DNA, the CDR3 is TGCGCCGCGGACAGGGGGCGAACTGAAGCTTTCTTG. Translation gives CAADRGRTEAFL.